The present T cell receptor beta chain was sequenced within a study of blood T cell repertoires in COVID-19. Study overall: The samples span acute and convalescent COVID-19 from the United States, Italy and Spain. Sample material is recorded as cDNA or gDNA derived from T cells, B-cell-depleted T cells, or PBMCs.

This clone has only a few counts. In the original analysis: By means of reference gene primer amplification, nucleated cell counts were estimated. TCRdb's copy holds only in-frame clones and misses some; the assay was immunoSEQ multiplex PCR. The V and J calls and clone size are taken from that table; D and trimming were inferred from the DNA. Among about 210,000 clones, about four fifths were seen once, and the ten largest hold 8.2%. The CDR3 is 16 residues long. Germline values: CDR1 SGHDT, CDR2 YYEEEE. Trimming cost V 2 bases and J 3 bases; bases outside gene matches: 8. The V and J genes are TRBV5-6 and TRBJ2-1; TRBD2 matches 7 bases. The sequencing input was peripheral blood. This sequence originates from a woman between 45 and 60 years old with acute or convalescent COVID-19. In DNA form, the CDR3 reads TGTGCCAGCAGCTTTGAGCGGGGACTCTTCTACAATGAGCAGTTCTTC. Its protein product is CASSFERGLFYNEQFF.